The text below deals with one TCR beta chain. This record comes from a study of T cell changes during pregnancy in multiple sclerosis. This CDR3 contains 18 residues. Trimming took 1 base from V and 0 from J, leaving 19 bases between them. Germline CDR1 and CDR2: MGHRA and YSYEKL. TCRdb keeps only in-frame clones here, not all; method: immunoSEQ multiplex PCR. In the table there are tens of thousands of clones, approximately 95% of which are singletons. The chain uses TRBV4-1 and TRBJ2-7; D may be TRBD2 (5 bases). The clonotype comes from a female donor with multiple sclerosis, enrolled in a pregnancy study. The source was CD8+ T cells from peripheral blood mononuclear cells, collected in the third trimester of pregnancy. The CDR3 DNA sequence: TGCGCCAGCAGCCAAGTCGGGAACTTTGAGGCTGGCTCCTACGAGCAGTACTTC. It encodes CASSQVGNFEAGSYEQYF.